Reported below is one T cell receptor beta chain. Its cognate antigen has yet to be identified. Nothing much larger sits one base from this clone, and base qualities are not available. The cohort was made up of 666 healthy bone marrow donors. At the time of sampling, every cohort member was nominally healthy, though immune exposures that went unrecorded were likely present. The donor tested CMV seronegative, placing the donor among the 350 or so seronegative members of the cohort. A peripheral blood sample was provided by each donor, and peripheral blood mononuclear cells were used for TCR beta sequencing. Genomic DNA was extracted from the blood cell samples with the Qiagen DNeasy Blood Extraction Kit. The library was made by the immunoSEQ multiplex PCR assay. For the multiplex PCR, a mixture combining 60 forward primers for TCR Vbeta segments and 13 reverse primers for TCR Jbeta segments was used. Amplification of the CDR3 region of rearranged TCR beta genes was performed with a multiplex PCR assay on genomic DNA. The amplified TCR beta libraries were sequenced on the Illumina HiSeq System as 87-base-pair reads. The study's processing was this. In a later analysis, approximately 74 million unique TCR beta chains were counted across the roughly 700 repertoires, and approximately 9.9 million of these chains were shared by at least two donors. Raw reads were error-corrected and collapsed into unique sequences by a nearest-neighbor algorithm in which closely related sequences were merged to remove PCR and sequencing errors. V, D and J gene segments were assigned by aligning CDR3 sequences to IMGT reference sequences. For a sequence to be retained, a match of at least six nucleotides was required to both a V gene segment and a J gene segment. A rearrangement counted as productive if the CDR3 had no stop codons and remained in frame with V and J, and every other rearrangement counted as non-productive. Following IMGT convention, CDR3 was defined as the stretch from the second conserved V-encoded cysteine up to the conserved J-encoded phenylalanine. The earlier analysis of some 580 of the donors excluded any sequence lacking an unambiguous match to a single V gene segment. In an earlier analysis of 450 to 700 of the donors, V segments were called functional above 56.7% productive rearrangements and were called segregating when the between-donor standard deviation exceeded 5%. A statistical classification framework was built to diagnose cytomegalovirus status from the catalog of TCR beta chain sequences. In a later analysis, TCR nucleotide sequences were compared against IMGT/GENE-DB human TR gene sequences so that V and J genes could be assigned. In a later analysis, CDR3 sequences and most-parsimonious VDJ recombination scenarios were assigned using the TCRdist pipeline. In a later analysis, each TCR beta chain was defined by its CDR3 amino acid sequence together with its V-gene family, and reads without a unique V-gene family were excluded. In a later analysis, 450 to 600 highly shared, low-generation-probability nucleotide sequences were removed to address suspected cross-contamination and a sequencing artifact. In a later analysis, a clonal expansion index was calculated for each public chain from normalized within-repertoire ranks of inferred template counts. In a later analysis, generation probabilities were computed with a VDJ recombination model fitted to out-of-frame rearrangements, and the resulting probabilities were checked against IGoR. A later analysis scored TCR-TCR, TCR-HLA and TCR-CMV co-occurrence with hypergeometric tests, applying a repertoire-size bias correction to TCR pairs. In a later analysis, false discovery rates were estimated by permuting HLA or CMV assignments 20 times. In a later analysis, co-occurring TCRs were grouped using DBSCAN, with TCRdist sequence similarity added in when clustering inside HLA-allele-positive subsets. Repertoires with fewer than 30,000 or more than 120,000 public chains, plus five repertoires with anomalous nucleotide sharing, were excluded from co-occurrence clustering. The table was pulled from immuneACCESS by TCRdb, which kept in-frame rearrangements only. Such tables lose some clones; where checked, under half of the loss comes from unresolved V genes, and the rest has no known cause. V and J calls and clone size follow that table, whereas D and trimming were derived from the DNA. For this sample the table gives some 180,000 clones, of which 78% were detected only once. About 3.1% of the sample is in the top ten clones.

The sample originates from a study of cytomegalovirus exposure and HLA in healthy donors (dated by TCRdb to 2016 to 2017). Context from the whole study: An earlier analysis of some 600 of the donors reported approximately 260 Gb of sequence data and 117 million unique TCR beta sequences obtained from about 180 million T cells. All discovery cohort repertoires had been generated on a single sequencing platform. In a later analysis, previously published TCR beta repertoires from 550 to 700 donors were re-analyzed and high-resolution HLA genotyping was added so that TCR occurrence patterns could be studied. To predict cytomegalovirus infection status, the study brought together high-throughput TCR immunosequencing, statistical association of individual TCRs with disease status, and machine learning. Because of strong linkage in the cohort, a handful of DR-DQ haplotypes were treated as single units for association and clustering. The study profiled the T cell repertoires of about 640 subjects by immunosequencing and related them to cytomegalovirus serostatus. Of the 350 to 450 genotyped donors, 80% to 90% were placed in the genetic ancestry cluster associated with self-reported Caucasian donors. The study was designed to test whether signatures of past pathogen exposure could be identified by cataloging public T cell receptors. In an earlier analysis of 587 of the donors, high-throughput TCR beta sequencing was used to judge whether each TCR beta V gene segment behaved as functional or pseudogenic. The number of typed donors differed by locus: about 620-640 for A, B, C, DRB1 and DQB1; approximately 520 for DQA1; about 600 for DPA1; and roughly 490 for DPB1. Donor age, sex, ethnicity and CMV serostatus were compiled alongside the repertoire data. Across 300 to 400 genotyped donors of the cohort, an average of roughly 250,000 unique TCR beta nucleotide sequences per donor were sequenced, and roughly a sixth of those sequences were non-productive. HLA typing covered class I and class II loci at four-digit resolution. A later genetic analysis used genome-wide SNP genotypes for about three fifths of the 666 donors, treating that subset as a discovery cohort. Along with the roughly 700-subject first cohort, a separate validation cohort of over a hundred different subjects was used. The later analysis used no new phenotypic data to find candidate immune exposures, relying instead on TCR beta sequences and their occurrence across donors. An early release covering approximately 600 HLA-typed donors comprised roughly 300 gigabases of sequencing data and around 85 million unique TCR sequences.

The study at large found these results: Some IMGT-functional V segments, including TRBV6-2 and TRBV6-3, could not be told apart with the 87-base-pair reads, so those segments were excluded. Around 16 rarely observed V segments, including chromosome 9 orphons, were excluded from the earlier analysis of about 600 of the donors because counts were too low. The cohort was sequenced for TCR beta chains only, and without alpha or paired-chain data the features that could be detected were limited. Compared with equally common non-associated chains, HLA-associated TCR beta chains in a later analysis were more clonally expanded and had lower generation probabilities. Most TCR sequences were observed very rarely across donors, whereas some public TCRs were present in many individuals. In a later genetic analysis, a missense DCLRE1C variant was associated with V-gene and J-gene trimming of TCR beta chains, and the association was replicated in an independent cohort. When HLA alleles, especially DR and DQ, strongly co-occurred, TCR associations were difficult to assign to individual alleles. The only immune exposure information available for the cohort was CMV serostatus. Most CMV-associated TCR beta chains appeared to be HLA-restricted in a later analysis, and the HLA associations seemed to be driven largely by CMV exposure. The presence/absence analyses assumed that sequencing depth was roughly uniform across donors, and that assumption may not be true. In a later analysis, TCR association rates were found to vary across HLA loci, with the most associated TCRs seen for DRB1 alleles and the fewest for HLA-C alleles. Broadly in line with IMGT annotations, most TCR beta V segments showed up in productive rearrangements about 87% or about 30% of the time in an earlier analysis of approximately 640 of the donors. HLA typing was unavailable for some donors at each locus, so association tests used only the typed subset. Correlated functional status among segregating V segments might be attributable to linkage disequilibrium, but an unknown experimental factor could not be ruled out. A later analysis associated about 17,000 TCR beta sequences with specific HLA alleles at a false discovery rate of 0.05. The authors suggested that the approach could potentially be extended to other disease states and immunological phenotypes. In both the original and validation cohorts, the classifier was reported to diagnose cytomegalovirus status with high specificity and sensitivity. In the study, approximately 160 TCR beta chains were listed as associated with cytomegalovirus. A further reported finding was that TCR beta sequences accurately predicted the HLA-A and HLA-B alleles for most subjects in the first cohort. A cluster of highly shared sequence variants was judged likely to be a technical artifact of the sequencing pipeline. According to a later analysis, parvovirus B19, influenza, CMV and Epstein-Barr virus appeared linked to several top co-occurrence clusters. Compared with the 666-donor mean, donors in an Asian-associated ancestry cluster had fewer N-insertions in productive TCRs, according to a later genetic analysis. Three of the identified cytomegalovirus-associated TCR beta chains were confirmed in vitro to be specific for cytomegalovirus antigens.

The germline V gene gives CDR1 as MNHNS and CDR2 as SASEGT. The CDR3 starts with the cysteine, ends with the phenylalanine, and has 13 residues. The kept DNA is CDR3 alone, 39 bases in frame from the first base. The sequence came from a female donor in good health and CMV-seronegative. The sample comprised PBMCs. Recombination joined TRBV6-1 with TRBJ2-5; the junction holds 7 bases that match TRBD1. The end of the DNA fits TRBJ2-7 better, so the J call may be wrong. CDR3 protein: CASSETGSYEQYF. The nucleotide sequence reads as follows: TGTGCCAGCAGTGAGACAGGGTCCTACGAGCAGTACTTC.